The 10 T cell receptor beta chains in this list originate from one sample, sequenced in a study of shared clonotypes between healthy human individuals. The assay was immunoSEQ multiplex PCR, and TCRdb's table has in-frame clones only and misses some. The table lists about a million clones, roughly 80% of them singletons. What was sequenced was memory CD4+ T cells from PBMCs. Sample subset: CD45RA-negative fraction. The receptor source for this set is a man younger than 30 in good health. Some clones in this sample may be carry-over from other donors' samples.

The chain combines TRBV6-4 with TRBJ2-2; D possibly uses TRBD1 or TRBD2 (6 bases each). From germline, CDR1 is MRHNA and CDR2 SNTAGT. This CDR3 comprises 17 residues. Deletions cut 5 bases from V and 2 bases from J, with 18 bases between. The CDR3 DNA reads TGTGCCAGCAGTCCGCAGGGGAACGGGGGAAACACCGGGGAGCTGTTTTTT. Its protein product is CASSPQGNGGNTGELFF.

Worth noting for this clone: The sample holds other DNA sequences that translate to the same CDR3. The V call is TRBV5-1, the J call TRBJ1-2; tentative D call: TRBD1 (6 bases). This CDR3 spans 13 amino acids. Germline CDR1 SGHRS, CDR2 YFSETQ. V gave up 4 bases and J gave up 2 bases, with 9 bases separating them. In DNA form, the CDR3 reads TGCGCCAGCAGCCCCGGACAGAACTATGGCTACACCTTC. Translation: CASSPGQNYGYTF.

The chain employs TRBV27 and TRBJ1-6, with D unclear. The V end was cut by 6 bases, the J end by 8 bases, with 14 bases between. Germline-derived CDR1 and CDR2 are MNHEY and SMNVEV (reference sequence). The CDR3 sequence is 14 residues long. The CDR3 sequence is CASSLMGRDSPLHF. DNA of the CDR3: TGTGCCAGCAGCCTTATGGGGAGGGATTCACCCCTCCACTTT.

The CDR3 reads CASSQDAGGKSFAGELFF. DNA for the CDR3: TGCGCCAGCAGCCAAGATGCTGGCGGGAAAAGCTTCGCCGGGGAGCTGTTTTTT. The genes are TRBV4-3 and TRBJ2-2; D might be TRBD2 (6 bases). V lost 0 bases, J lost 6 bases, and 20 bases lay in between. Germline values: CDR1 LGHNA, CDR2 YSLEER. This CDR3 region has 18 residues.

J is TRBJ2-7 and V is TRBV19; D might be TRBD2 (6 bases). Deletions cut 5 bases from V and 3 bases from J, with 8 bases between. The CDR3 covers 12 residues. In germline, CDR1 is LNHDA, CDR2 SQIVND (reference sequence). The CDR3 loop reads CASSPGGYEQYF. CDR3 in DNA: TGTGCCAGTAGTCCCGGGGGCTACGAGCAGTACTTC.

For this clone: This same CDR3 is encoded by further DNA sequences in the sample. The chain carries TRBV18 and TRBJ1-5; D is unclear. The CDR3 consists of 13 residues. With 3 bases removed from V and 0 bases from J, the gap between germline ends came to 3 bases. Germline CDR1 and CDR2: KGHSH and LQKENI. In DNA, the CDR3 is TGTGCCAGCTCACCCTATAGCAATCAGCCCCAGCATTTT. Amino acid sequence: CASSPYSNQPQHF.

The rearrangement joins TRBV5-1 to TRBJ2-3, with 7 bases that match TRBD1. The CDR3 has 15 amino acids. Per germline, CDR1 SGHRS and CDR2 YFSETQ. The ends lost 4 bases at V and 5 bases at J; junction bases unmatched: 10. CDR3 sequence: CASSGGRGYQDTQYF. The CDR3 DNA reads as TGCGCCAGCAGCGGGGGCAGGGGGTACCAAGATACGCAGTATTTT.

The chain is built from TRBV15 and TRBJ1-1, with 7 nucleotides matching TRBD1. CDR3 length: 14 amino acids. Germline loops: CDR1 LNHNV, CDR2 YYDKDF (reference sequence). Trimming took 10 bases from V and 1 from J; bases not matched to a gene: 9. CDR3 sequence (DNA): TGTGCCAGCAAAAGGGACAGAGCGAACACTGAAGCTTTCTTT. Amino acids: CASKRDRANTEAFF.

The DNA of the CDR3 is TGTGCCAGCAGTTTGGGTCTGCATCGTAAAGCTTTCTTT. This translates into CASSLGLHRKAFF. The V gene is TRBV28, the J gene TRBJ1-1, with D uncertain. V was clipped by 3 bases and J by 9 bases, with 14 bases between them. Germline loops: CDR1 MDHEN, CDR2 SYDVKM. This CDR3 has 13 amino acids.

The rearrangement uses TRBV5-1 and TRBJ2-5; D may be TRBD1 (6 bases). Germline V lookup: CDR1 SGHRS, CDR2 YFSETQ. This CDR3 spans 14 amino acids. The ends were cut back, 4 bases at V and 1 base at J, with 11 bases in the middle. The CDR3 coding sequence is TGCGCCAGCAGCGCCAGGACAGTCCAAGAGACCCAGTACTTC. It encodes CASSARTVQETQYF.